This TCR beta chain was sequenced during a study of T-cell memory formation after mild COVID-19. Whole-study results and caveats: Pre-infection memory held some responding clones, suggesting pre-existing cross-reactive T cells responded. A second wave expanding day 15 to 37 was CD4+-biased; contracting clones were balanced.

V gave up 6 bases and J gave up 3 bases; unmatched junction bases: 12. Germline V gene lookup returns CDR1 SGHTA and CDR2 FQGNSA. The CDR3 covers 16 residues. As regards this clonotype: Its antigen remains unknown.

5'RACE with constant-segment primers yielded barcoded, UMI-tagged TCR alpha and TCR beta cDNA libraries. Via MiXCR, TCRdb re-called the 5' RACE reads, giving one row per CDR3 protein. The repertoire holds more than 250,000 distinct CDR3 sequences, with roughly 15% as singletons. The TCR sequence derives from a young man who had mild COVID-19 (a few samples of this study predate the infection). Cell type and time point are not known. Sequenced input: PBMCs or a T cell subset sorted from them (not recorded which). The V call is TRBV7-2, the J call TRBJ2-3, with 7 bases matching TRBD1. DNA for the CDR3: TGTGCCAGCAGATCATACCGACAGGGTAGAACAGATACGCAGTATTTT. Residues: CASRSYRQGRTDTQYF. Filled out from reference TRBV7-2 and TRBJ2-3, the complete variable domain reads GAGVSQSPSNKVTEKGKDVELRCDPISGHTALYWYRQSLGQGLEFLIYFQGNSAPDKSGLPSDRFSAERTGGSVSTLTIQRTQQEDSAVYLCASRSYRQGRTDTQYFGPGTRLTVL.